The rows below give T cell receptor beta chains drawn from one sample of a study of T cell repertoires in cytomegalovirus infection. Each CDR3 protein is one row after TCRdb ran MiXCR on the reads. This table holds approximately 140,000 distinct CDR3 sequences, 6.5% found once. Specimen: PBMCs. The source of these receptors is a human donor in good health (CMV status not recorded). Some clones in this sample may be carry-over from other donors' samples. Both conserved end residues are part of each CDR3. D genes are given only for firm matches. Clone sizes are given selectively: once, few, many, or a class where the clone is expanded.

J gene: TRBJ1-6
V gene: TRBV6-5
clone size: many
D gene: .
CDR3 DNA: TGTGCCAGCAGTTACATCCTGAATTCACCCCTCCACTTT
CDR3 protein: CASSYILNSPLHF

J gene: TRBJ1-1
V gene: TRBV7-2
clone size: many
D gene: .
CDR3 DNA: TGTGCCAGCAGCTTAACAAGGGGGGGGCGAGCTGAAGCTTTCTTT
CDR3 protein: CASSLTRGGRAEAFF

J gene: TRBJ2-5
V gene: TRBV7-2
clone size: many
D gene: .
CDR3 DNA: TGTGCCAGCAGCCCCAGTTGGGAGACCCAGTACTTC
CDR3 protein: CASSPSWETQYF

J gene: TRBJ2-3
V gene: TRBV7-2
clone size: many
D gene: .
CDR3 DNA: TGTGCCAGCAGCTTAGTTTTTCAAGATACGCAGTATTTT
CDR3 protein: CASSLVFQDTQYF

J gene: TRBJ2-1
V gene: TRBV27
clone size: many
D gene: TRBD2
CDR3 DNA: TGTGCCAGCCATTCCGGGACTAGCTCCTACAATGAGCAGTTCTTC
CDR3 protein: CASHSGTSSYNEQFF

J gene: TRBJ2-5
V gene: TRBV9
clone size: few
D gene: TRBD2
CDR3 DNA: TGTGCCAGCAGCGTAGCGGCGGGGGACGCCCAAGAGACCCAGTACTTC
CDR3 protein: CASSVAAGDAQETQYF

J gene: TRBJ2-7
V gene: TRBV7-9
clone size: .
D gene: TRBD1
CDR3 DNA: TGTGCCAGCAGCGGCCGGGACAGACCCTACGAGCAGTACTTC
CDR3 protein: CASSGRDRPYEQYF

J gene: TRBJ2-7
V gene: TRBV9
clone size: many
D gene: TRBD1
CDR3 DNA: TGTGCCTCCCGCGTGCAGGGGGCGCCTGAGCAGTACTTC
CDR3 protein: CASRVQGAPEQYF

J gene: TRBJ2-4
V gene: TRBV7-2
clone size: many
D gene: .
CDR3 DNA: TGTGCCAGCAGCCCCCTGTTAGGAAACATTCAGTACTTC
CDR3 protein: CASSPLLGNIQYF

J gene: TRBJ1-3
V gene: TRBV24-1
clone size: many
D gene: .
CDR3 DNA: TGTGCCACCAGTGGCGGATTGGGAAACACCATATATTTT
CDR3 protein: CATSGGLGNTIYF

J gene: TRBJ2-6
V gene: TRBV7-2
clone size: many
D gene: .
CDR3 DNA: TGTGCCAGCAGCTTAGAGGGCAGCCGTGGGACTGGGGCCAACGTCCTGACTTTC
CDR3 protein: CASSLEGSRGTGANVLTF

J gene: TRBJ2-4
V gene: TRBV20-1
clone size: .
D gene: .
CDR3 DNA: TGCAGTGCTAGGACGGGGTCCAGAAACATTCAGTACTTC
CDR3 protein: CSARTGSRNIQYF

J gene: TRBJ1-5
V gene: TRBV9
clone size: many
D gene: .
CDR3 DNA: TGTGCCAGCAACGACGGCAGCGGCAATCAGCCCCAGCATTTT
CDR3 protein: CASNDGSGNQPQHF

J gene: TRBJ2-3
V gene: TRBV10-2
clone size: many
D gene: .
CDR3 DNA: TGCGCCAGCAGTGACCCCAACCGAAGCACAGATACGCAGTATTTT
CDR3 protein: CASSDPNRSTDTQYF

J gene: TRBJ2-5
V gene: TRBV7-2
clone size: many
D gene: .
CDR3 DNA: TGTGCCAGCAGCTTAGGGCACTTCGGCGCGCAAGAGACCCAGTACTTC
CDR3 protein: CASSLGHFGAQETQYF

J gene: TRBJ2-1
V gene: TRBV20-1
clone size: .
D gene: TRBD2
CDR3 DNA: TGCAGTGCTAGAGATCACTGGCTAGCGGGGGGCCCCAATGAGCAGTTCTTC
CDR3 protein: CSARDHWLAGGPNEQFF

J gene: TRBJ2-7
V gene: TRBV11-2
clone size: many
D gene: .
CDR3 DNA: TGTGCCAGCAGCTCACTCATTGACCTCTACGAGCAGTACTTC
CDR3 protein: CASSSLIDLYEQYF

J gene: TRBJ2-2
V gene: TRBV7-3
clone size: many
D gene: TRBD1
CDR3 DNA: TGTGCCAGCAGCTTAACAACAGGGGAAGGGGAGCTGTTTTTT
CDR3 protein: CASSLTTGEGELFF

J gene: TRBJ2-7
V gene: TRBV2
clone size: many
D gene: .
CDR3 DNA: TGTGCCAGCAGATCCGGGACGGATTCCTACGAGCAGTACTTC
CDR3 protein: CASRSGTDSYEQYF

J gene: TRBJ2-1
V gene: TRBV6-1
clone size: many
D gene: .
CDR3 DNA: TGTGCCAGCAGTGTAGGTAGGGGCAATGAGCAGTTCTTC
CDR3 protein: CASSVGRGNEQFF

J gene: TRBJ2-4
V gene: TRBV4-1
clone size: few
D gene: .
CDR3 DNA: TGCGCCAGCAGCCAAGACGGAGCAAGGACCAAAAACATTCAGTACTTC
CDR3 protein: CASSQDGARTKNIQYF

J gene: TRBJ1-2
V gene: TRBV6-5
clone size: many
D gene: .
CDR3 DNA: TGTGCCAGCAGTTACTCCGGGAACCACTATGGCTACACCTTC
CDR3 protein: CASSYSGNHYGYTF

J gene: TRBJ2-7
V gene: TRBV28
clone size: many
D gene: TRBD1
CDR3 DNA: TGTGCCAGCAGGACCGAAGGACAGGGGCGATTCGAGCAGTACTTC
CDR3 protein: CASRTEGQGRFEQYF

J gene: TRBJ2-6
V gene: TRBV12-3/TRBV12-4
clone size: many
D gene: TRBD1
CDR3 DNA: TGTGCCAGCAGTTTTCAACCTCCCGGGACAGGAACTATCAGCTCTGGGGCCAACGTCCTGACTTTC
CDR3 protein: CASSFQPPGTGTISSGANVLTF

J gene: TRBJ1-1
V gene: TRBV5-1
clone size: .
D gene: .
CDR3 DNA: TGCGCCAGCAGCTTGGTGGGGGGGAGGCGAGAAGCTTTCTTT
CDR3 protein: CASSLVGGRREAFF

J gene: TRBJ1-1
V gene: TRBV5-1
clone size: many
D gene: .
CDR3 DNA: TGCGCCAGCAGCTTGGCCGCGGACACTGAAGCTTTCTTT
CDR3 protein: CASSLAADTEAFF

J gene: TRBJ2-5
V gene: TRBV20-1
clone size: many
D gene: .
CDR3 DNA: TGCAGTGCTGGGGGGGCAGCTGGGGCGAAAGAGACCCAGTACTTC
CDR3 protein: CSAGGAAGAKETQYF

J gene: TRBJ1-2
V gene: TRBV7-9
clone size: few
D gene: .
CDR3 DNA: TGTGCCAGCAGCTTAGCCAGGAGAAGTGGCTACACCTTC
CDR3 protein: CASSLARRSGYTF

J gene: TRBJ2-1
V gene: TRBV29-1
clone size: many
D gene: TRBD2
CDR3 DNA: TGCAGCGTTGAGATGGCGGGGGGGCCTTTTCGAATTTACAATGAGCAGTTCTTC
CDR3 protein: CSVEMAGGPFRIYNEQFF

J gene: TRBJ1-2
V gene: TRBV7-2
clone size: many
D gene: .
CDR3 DNA: TGTGCCAGCAGCTTAGGGGGATCCCCCTCTGGCTACACCTTC
CDR3 protein: CASSLGGSPSGYTF

J gene: TRBJ2-7
V gene: TRBV7-2
clone size: many
D gene: TRBD2
CDR3 DNA: TGTGCCAGCAGCTTATATACTAGCGGGGCTCTCGAGCAGTACTTC
CDR3 protein: CASSLYTSGALEQYF

J gene: TRBJ1-1
V gene: TRBV7-9
clone size: many
D gene: TRBD1
CDR3 DNA: TGTGCCAGCAGCGAACAGACAGGGGTGAATACTGAAGCTTTCTTT
CDR3 protein: CASSEQTGVNTEAFF

J gene: TRBJ2-2
V gene: TRBV4-1
clone size: few
D gene: TRBD1
CDR3 DNA: TGCGCCAGCAGCCAAGGGACAGGGCCCACCGGGGAGCTGTTTTTT
CDR3 protein: CASSQGTGPTGELFF

J gene: TRBJ2-5
V gene: TRBV7-2
clone size: many
D gene: TRBD2
CDR3 DNA: TGTGCCAGCAGCGCCGGACTAGCGGGGGCCCAAGAGACCCAGTACTTC
CDR3 protein: CASSAGLAGAQETQYF

J gene: TRBJ1-2
V gene: TRBV7-2
clone size: .
D gene: .
CDR3 DNA: TGTGCCAGCAGCTTAGGAACTCATGGCTACACCTTC
CDR3 protein: CASSLGTHGYTF